Listed below are T cell receptor beta chains from one sample, sequenced in a study of T cell responses to AZD1222 COVID-19 vaccine. Some clones are missing from TCRdb's copy, which holds only in-frame ones; the method was immunoSEQ multiplex PCR. The sample includes some 150,000 clones, about nine tenths seen only once; the top ten take about 3.7%. The input for sequencing was peripheral blood, taken on day 0 of MenACWY control vaccination. These receptors came from an adult in good health. The CDR3 runs from the conserved cysteine through the conserved F or W. The D gene is left open where the match is weak. Size tells how often a clone was seen (once, few, many) or the class of an expanded clone, and some rows leave it out.

>TRBV19|.|.|TRBJ1-2
TGTGCCAGTAGTTTAGCCAGGTTCTATGGCTACACCTTC
CASSLARFYGYTF
>TRBV27|.|TRBD2|TRBJ2-2
TGTGCCAGCAGTTTCCAGGGACTAGCGGGAACCGGGGAGCTGTTTTTT
CASSFQGLAGTGELFF
>TRBV7-2|.|.|TRBJ2-1
TGTGCCAGCAGCTTAAGTACTGTTGAGCAGTTCTTC
CASSLSTVEQFF
>TRBV6-5|.|TRBD1|TRBJ1-3
TGTGCCAGCAGTTCGGGACAGGGGAGGGGAAACACCATATATTTT
CASSSGQGRGNTIYF
>TRBV7-2|once|TRBD1|TRBJ1-4
TGTGCCAGCAGCCGGGACAGGGACGAAAAACTGTTTTTT
CASSRDRDEKLFF
>TRBV5-5|.|TRBD1|TRBJ2-2
TGTGCCAGCAGCTTCCCGGGACAGGGGATAGGTACCGGGGAGCTGTTTTTT
CASSFPGQGIGTGELFF
>TRBV4-3|.|.|TRBJ1-2
TGCGCCAGCAGCCAAGATCGACGCTATGGCTACACCTTC
CASSQDRRYGYTF
>TRBV5-1|.|.|TRBJ2-5
TGCGCCAGCAGCCCGACCCGGGACTCCCTGGAGACCCAGTACTTC
CASSPTRDSLETQYF
>TRBV5-4|.|.|TRBJ1-6
TGTGCCAGCAGCTCAGGGGATTCACCCCTCCACTTT
CASSSGDSPLHF
>TRBV24-1|.|.|TRBJ2-3
TGTGCCACCAGTGATTCGACAGGCCACCCCCCAGATACGCAGTATTTT
CATSDSTGHPPDTQYF
>TRBV6-2/TRBV6-3|.|.|TRBJ1-1
TGTGCCAGCAGTTACCGGGGGGGGAGGACTGAAGCTTTCTTT
CASSYRGGRTEAFF
>TRBV7-2|.|.|TRBJ1-2
TGTGCCAGCAGCTTAGGCCCGGGTTATGGCTACACCTTC
CASSLGPGYGYTF
>TRBV27|.|.|TRBJ2-7
TGTGCCAGCAGTTTAGTCCCTATTGGCAGCTACTACGAGCAGTACTTC
CASSLVPIGSYYEQYF
>TRBV29-1|.|.|TRBJ1-2
TGCAGCGTGTATGGGCTCGGGGGGGCCGCGGATAACTATGGCTACACCTTC
CSVYGLGGAADNYGYTF
>TRBV28|.|.|TRBJ1-1
TGTGCCAGCACCTCGTCGGGACAGAACACTGAAGCTTTCTTT
CASTSSGQNTEAFF
>TRBV7-2|.|.|TRBJ2-6
TGTGCCAGCAGCTTAAGGTCCGACTCCTCAAGCTCTGGGGCCAACGTCCTGACTTTC
CASSLRSDSSSSGANVLTF
>TRBV9|.|.|TRBJ2-3
TGTGCCAGCAGCGTGTTACAGGGGAGGACAGATACGCAGTATTTT
CASSVLQGRTDTQYF
>TRBV19|.|.|TRBJ1-5
TGTGCCAGTAGTATGTGGAATCAGCCCCAGCATTTT
CASSMWNQPQHF
>TRBV14|.|TRBD1|TRBJ2-1
TGTGCCAGCAGCATTAGTACAGGGGCAAGAGAGCAGTTCTTC
CASSISTGAREQFF